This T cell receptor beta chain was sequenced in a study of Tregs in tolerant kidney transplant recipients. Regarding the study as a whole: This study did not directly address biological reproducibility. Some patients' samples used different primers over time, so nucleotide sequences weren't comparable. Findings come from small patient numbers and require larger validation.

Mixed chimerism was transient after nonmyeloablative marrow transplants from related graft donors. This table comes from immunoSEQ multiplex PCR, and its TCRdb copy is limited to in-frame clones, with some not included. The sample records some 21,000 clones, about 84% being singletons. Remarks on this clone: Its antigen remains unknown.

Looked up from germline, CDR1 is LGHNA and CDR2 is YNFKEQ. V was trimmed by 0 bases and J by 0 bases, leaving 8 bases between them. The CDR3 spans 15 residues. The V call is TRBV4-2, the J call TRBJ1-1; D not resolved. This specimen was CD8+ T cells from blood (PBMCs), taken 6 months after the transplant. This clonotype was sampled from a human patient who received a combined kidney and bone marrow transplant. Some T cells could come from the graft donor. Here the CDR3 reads CASSQDVDMNTEAFF. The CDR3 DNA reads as TGTGCCAGCAGCCAAGATGTCGACATGAACACTGAAGCTTTCTTT.